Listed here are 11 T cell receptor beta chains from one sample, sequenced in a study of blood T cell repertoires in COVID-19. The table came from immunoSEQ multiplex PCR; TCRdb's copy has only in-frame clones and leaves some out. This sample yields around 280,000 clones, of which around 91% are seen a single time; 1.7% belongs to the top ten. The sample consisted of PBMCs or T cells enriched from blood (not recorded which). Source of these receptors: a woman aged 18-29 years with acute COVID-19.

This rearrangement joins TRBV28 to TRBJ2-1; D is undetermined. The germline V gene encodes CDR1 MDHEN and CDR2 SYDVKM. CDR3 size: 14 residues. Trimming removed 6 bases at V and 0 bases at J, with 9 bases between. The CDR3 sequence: CASSRLLSYNEQFF. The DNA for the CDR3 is TGTGCCAGCAGCAGACTTCTCTCCTACAATGAGCAGTTCTTC. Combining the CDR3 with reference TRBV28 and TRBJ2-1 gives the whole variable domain DVKVTQSSRYLVKRTGEKVFLECVQDMDHENMFWYRQDPGLGLRLIYFSYDVKMKEKGDIPEGYSVSREKKERFSLILESASTNQTSMYLCASSRLLSYNEQFFGPGTRLTVL.

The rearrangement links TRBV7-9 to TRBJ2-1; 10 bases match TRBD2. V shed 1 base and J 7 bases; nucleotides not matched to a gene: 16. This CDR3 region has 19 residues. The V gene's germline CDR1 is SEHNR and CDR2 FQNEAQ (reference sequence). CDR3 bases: TGTGCCAGCAGCTTAGGTCAGGGATGGACTAGCGGAGAGAAGAATGAGCAGTTCTTC. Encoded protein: CASSLGQGWTSGEKNEQFF. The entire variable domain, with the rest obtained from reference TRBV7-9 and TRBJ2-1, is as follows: DTGVSQNPRHKITKRGQNVTFRCDPISEHNRLYWYRQTLGQGPEFLTYFQNEAQLEKSRLLSDRFSAERPKGSFSTLEIQRTEQGDSAMYLCASSLGQGWTSGEKNEQFFGPGTRLTVL.

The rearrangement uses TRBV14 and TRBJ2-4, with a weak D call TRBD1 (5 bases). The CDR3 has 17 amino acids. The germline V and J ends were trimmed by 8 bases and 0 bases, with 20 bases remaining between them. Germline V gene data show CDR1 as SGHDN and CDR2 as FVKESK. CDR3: CASRNRPVEIAKNIQYF. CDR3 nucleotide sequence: TGTGCCAGCCGCAACAGGCCTGTGGAGATAGCCAAAAACATTCAGTACTTC.

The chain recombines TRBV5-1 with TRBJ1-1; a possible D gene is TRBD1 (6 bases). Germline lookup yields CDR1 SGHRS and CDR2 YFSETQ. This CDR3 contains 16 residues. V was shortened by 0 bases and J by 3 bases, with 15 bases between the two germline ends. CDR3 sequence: CASSLAGGPGDTEAFF. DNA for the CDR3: TGCGCCAGCAGCTTGGCCGGGGGGCCCGGGGACACTGAAGCTTTCTTT.

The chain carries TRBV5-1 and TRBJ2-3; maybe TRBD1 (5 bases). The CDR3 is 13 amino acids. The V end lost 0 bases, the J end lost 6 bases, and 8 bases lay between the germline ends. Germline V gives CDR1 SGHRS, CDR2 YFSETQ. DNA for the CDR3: TGCGCCAGCAGCTTGGAGGGGTGGGATACGCAGTATTTT. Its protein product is CASSLEGWDTQYF.

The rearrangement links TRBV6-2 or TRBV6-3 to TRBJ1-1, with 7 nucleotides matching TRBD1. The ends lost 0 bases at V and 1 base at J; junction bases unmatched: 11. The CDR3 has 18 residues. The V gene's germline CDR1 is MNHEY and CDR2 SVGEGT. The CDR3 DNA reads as TGTGCCAGCAGTTACTCTCGACAGGGTACGGGGACGAACACTGAAGCTTTCTTT. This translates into CASSYSRQGTGTNTEAFF.

DNA of the CDR3: TGTGCCGGGTGGAACGGTCAGGGCCGAAGGTCCTACAATGAGCAGTTCTTC. It encodes CAGWNGQGRRSYNEQFF. V usage is TRBV30 and J usage is TRBJ2-1; D might be TRBD1 (5 bases). The V and J ends lost 8 bases and 1 base respectively, with 24 bases between them. This CDR3 has 17 amino acids. Germline CDR1 and CDR2: GTSNPN and SVGIG (reference sequence).

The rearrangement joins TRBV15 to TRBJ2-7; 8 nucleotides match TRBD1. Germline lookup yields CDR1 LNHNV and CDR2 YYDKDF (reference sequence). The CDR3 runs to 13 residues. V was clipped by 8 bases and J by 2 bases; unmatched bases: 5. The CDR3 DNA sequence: TGTGCCACCGCGACAGGGGCTACCTACGAGCAGTACTTC. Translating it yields CATATGATYEQYF. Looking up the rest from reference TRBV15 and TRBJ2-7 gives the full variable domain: DAMVIQNPRYQVTQFGKPVTLSCSQTLNHNVMYWYQQKSSQAPKLLFHYYDKDFNNEADTPDNFQSRRPNTSFCFLDIRSPGLGDTAMYLCATATGATYEQYFGPGTRLTVT.

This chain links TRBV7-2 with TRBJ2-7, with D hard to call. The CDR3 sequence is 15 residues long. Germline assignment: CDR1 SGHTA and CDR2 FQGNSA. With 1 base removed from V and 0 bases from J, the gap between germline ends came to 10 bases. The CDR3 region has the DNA TGTGCCAGCAGCTTAGAGTTGGCTTTCTCCTACGAGCAGTACTTC. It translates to CASSLELAFSYEQYF.

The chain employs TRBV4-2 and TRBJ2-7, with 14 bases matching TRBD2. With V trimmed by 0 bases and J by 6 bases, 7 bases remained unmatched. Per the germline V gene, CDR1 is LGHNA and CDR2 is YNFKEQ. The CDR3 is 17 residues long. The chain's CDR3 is CASSQEVPGLAGVEQYF. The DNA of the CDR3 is TGTGCCAGCAGCCAAGAAGTACCGGGACTAGCGGGAGTCGAGCAGTACTTC.

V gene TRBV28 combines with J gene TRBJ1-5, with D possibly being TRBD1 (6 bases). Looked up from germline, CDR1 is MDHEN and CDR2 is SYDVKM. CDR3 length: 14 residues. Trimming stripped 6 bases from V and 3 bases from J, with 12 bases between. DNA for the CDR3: TGTGCCAGCAGGTCGGGACACATCAATCAGCCCCAGCATTTT. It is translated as CASRSGHINQPQHF.